The clone carrying this TCR beta chain appeared a few times. The target antigen is unknown. This sample stems from a study of CD8 T cells in ankylosing spondylitis. Study-level results: Peripheral blood samples showed relatively rare disease-linked clones, and these clones were CD8+. Previously reported in reactive arthritis synovial fluid and blood were some of the motif variants. Reportedly, disease-linked clones are significantly enriched in ankylosing spondylitis patients' matched synovial fluid. In ankylosing spondylitis blood, a motif of fewer than 10 highly homologous TCR beta variants appeared characteristic.

TCRdb itself ran the 5' RACE reads through MiXCR, one entry per CDR3 protein. The profile covers under 300,000 distinct CDR3 sequences, with over 15% appearing a single time and roughly 34% taken by the ten largest. The CDR3 is 16 residues long. Trimming removed 2 bases from V and 1 base from J; junction bases left unmatched: 7. Looked up from germline, CDR1 is MNHEY and CDR2 is SVGEGT. This sequence originates from a male donor with ankylosing spondylitis or in good health (not recorded which). The sample taken for sequencing was blood, either unsorted or a sorted T cell fraction (not recorded which). This chain uses TRBV6-2 or TRBV6-3 with TRBJ2-7, with 8 nucleotides matching TRBD2. In DNA, the CDR3 is TGTGCCAGCAGTTACGGTCGACTAGCGCAATCCTACGAGCAGTACTTC. Encoded protein: CASSYGRLAQSYEQYF.